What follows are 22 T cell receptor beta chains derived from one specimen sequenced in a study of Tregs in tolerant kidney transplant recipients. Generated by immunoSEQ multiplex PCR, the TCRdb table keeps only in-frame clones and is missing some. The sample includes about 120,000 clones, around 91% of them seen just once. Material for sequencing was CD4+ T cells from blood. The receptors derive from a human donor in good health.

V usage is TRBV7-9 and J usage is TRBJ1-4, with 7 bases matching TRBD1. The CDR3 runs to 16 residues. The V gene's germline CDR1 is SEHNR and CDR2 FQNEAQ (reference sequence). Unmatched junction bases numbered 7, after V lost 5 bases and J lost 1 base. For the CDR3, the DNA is TGTGCCAGCAGCGTTTCTGGGACAGTAACTAATGAAAAACTGTTTTTT. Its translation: CASSVSGTVTNEKLFF.

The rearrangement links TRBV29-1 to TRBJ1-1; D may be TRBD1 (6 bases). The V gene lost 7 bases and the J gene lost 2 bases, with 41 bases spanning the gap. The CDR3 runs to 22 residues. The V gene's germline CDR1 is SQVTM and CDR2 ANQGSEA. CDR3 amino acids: CSAGQFLGRWGDHGGDNTEAFF. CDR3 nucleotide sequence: TGCAGCGCCGGACAGTTTTTAGGACGGTGGGGGGATCACGGGGGTGACAACACTGAAGCTTTCTTT.

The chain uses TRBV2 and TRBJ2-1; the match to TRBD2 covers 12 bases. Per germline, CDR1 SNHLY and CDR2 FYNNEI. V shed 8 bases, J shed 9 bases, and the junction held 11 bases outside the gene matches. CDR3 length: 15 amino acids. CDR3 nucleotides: TGTGCCAGCGAGATTCTAGCGGGAGGGCCGAGTGAGCAGTTCTTC. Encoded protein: CASEILAGGPSEQFF.

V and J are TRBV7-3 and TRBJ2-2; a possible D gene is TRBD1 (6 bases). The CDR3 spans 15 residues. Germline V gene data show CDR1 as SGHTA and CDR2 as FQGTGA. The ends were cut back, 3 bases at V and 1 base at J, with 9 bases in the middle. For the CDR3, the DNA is TGTGCCAGCAGCTTGGCAGGGGTGAACACCGGGGAGCTGTTTTTT. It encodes CASSLAGVNTGELFF.

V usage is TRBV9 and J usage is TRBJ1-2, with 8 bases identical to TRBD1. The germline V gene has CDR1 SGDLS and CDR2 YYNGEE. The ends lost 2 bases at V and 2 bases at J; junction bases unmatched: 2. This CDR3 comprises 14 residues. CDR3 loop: CASSVGQGNYGYTF. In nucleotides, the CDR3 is TGTGCCAGCAGCGTCGGACAGGGCAACTATGGCTACACCTTC. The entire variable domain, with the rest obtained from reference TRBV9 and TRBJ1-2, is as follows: DSGVTQTPKHLITATGQRVTLRCSPRSGDLSVYWYQQSLDQGLQFLIQYYNGEERAKGNILERFSAQQFPDLHSELNLSSLELGDSALYFCASSVGQGNYGYTFGSGTRLTVV.

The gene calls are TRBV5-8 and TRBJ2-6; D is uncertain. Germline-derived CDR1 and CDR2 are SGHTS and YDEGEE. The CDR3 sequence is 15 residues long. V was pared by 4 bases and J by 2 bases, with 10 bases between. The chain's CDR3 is CASSMVGTGANVLTF. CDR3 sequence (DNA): TGTGCCAGCAGCATGGTAGGCACTGGGGCCAACGTCCTGACTTTC.

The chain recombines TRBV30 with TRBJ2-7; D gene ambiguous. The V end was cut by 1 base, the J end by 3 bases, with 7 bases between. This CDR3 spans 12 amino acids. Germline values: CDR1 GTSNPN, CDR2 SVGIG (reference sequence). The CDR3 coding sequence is TGTGCCTGGAGTGCGTCACTCTACGAGCAGTACTTC. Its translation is CAWSASLYEQYF. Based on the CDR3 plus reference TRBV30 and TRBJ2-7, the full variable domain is SQTIHQWPATLVQPVGSPLSLECTVEGTSNPNLYWYRQAAGRGLQLLFYSVGIGQISSEVPQNLSASRPQDRQFILSSKKLLLSDSGFYLCAWSASLYEQYFGPGTRLTVT.

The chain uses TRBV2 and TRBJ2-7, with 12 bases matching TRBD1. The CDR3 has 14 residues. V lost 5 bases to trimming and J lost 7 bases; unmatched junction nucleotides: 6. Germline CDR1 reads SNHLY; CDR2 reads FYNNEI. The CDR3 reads CASSPGTGGKEQYF. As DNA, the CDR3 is TGTGCCAGCAGTCCGGGGACAGGGGGCAAAGAGCAGTACTTC.

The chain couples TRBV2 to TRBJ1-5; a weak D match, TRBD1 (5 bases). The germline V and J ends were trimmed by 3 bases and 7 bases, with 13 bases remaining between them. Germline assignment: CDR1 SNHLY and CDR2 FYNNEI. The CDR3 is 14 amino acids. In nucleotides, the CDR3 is TGTGCCAGCAGTGAGGGGCAGGGCATACAGCCCCAGCATTTT. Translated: CASSEGQGIQPQHF.

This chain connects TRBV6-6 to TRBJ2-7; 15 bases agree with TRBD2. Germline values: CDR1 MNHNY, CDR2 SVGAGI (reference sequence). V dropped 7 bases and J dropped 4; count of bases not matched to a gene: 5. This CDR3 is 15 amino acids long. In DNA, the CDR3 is TGTGCCAGCACCCCCGGGACTAGCGGGAGGTACGAGCAGTACTTC. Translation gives CASTPGTSGRYEQYF.

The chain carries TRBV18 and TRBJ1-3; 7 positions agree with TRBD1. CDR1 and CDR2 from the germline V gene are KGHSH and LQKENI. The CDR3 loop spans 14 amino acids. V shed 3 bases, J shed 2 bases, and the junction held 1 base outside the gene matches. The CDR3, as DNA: TGTGCCAGCTCACCCCAGGGGGCTGGAAACACCATATATTTT. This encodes CASSPQGAGNTIYF.

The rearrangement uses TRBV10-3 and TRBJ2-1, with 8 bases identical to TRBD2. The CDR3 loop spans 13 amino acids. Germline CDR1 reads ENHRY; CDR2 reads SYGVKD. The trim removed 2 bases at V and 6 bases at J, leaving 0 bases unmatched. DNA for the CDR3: TGTGCCATCAGTGAGCGGGAGGGCAATGAGCAGTTCTTC. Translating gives CAISEREGNEQFF.

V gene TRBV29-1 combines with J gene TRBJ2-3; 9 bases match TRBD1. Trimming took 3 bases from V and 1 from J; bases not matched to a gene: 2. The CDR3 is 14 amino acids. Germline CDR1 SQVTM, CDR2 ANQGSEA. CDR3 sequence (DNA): TGCAGCGTTGATTGGGACAGGGGCACAGATACGCAGTATTTT. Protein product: CSVDWDRGTDTQYF.

The CDR3 loop reads CASSLGISNEQFF. DNA for the CDR3: TGTGCCAGCAGCTTAGGAATTAGCAATGAGCAGTTCTTC. J is TRBJ2-1 and V is TRBV11-2; no reliable D call. With 1 base removed from V and 6 bases from J, the gap between germline ends came to 7 bases. Germline assignment: CDR1 SGHAT and CDR2 FQNNGV. The CDR3 sequence is 13 residues long.

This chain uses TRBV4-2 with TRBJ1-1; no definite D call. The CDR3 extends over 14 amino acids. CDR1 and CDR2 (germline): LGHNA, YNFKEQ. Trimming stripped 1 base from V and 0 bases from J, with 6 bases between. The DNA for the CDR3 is TGTGCCAGCAGCCAAGGGATTTTGAACACTGAAGCTTTCTTT. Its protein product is CASSQGILNTEAFF.

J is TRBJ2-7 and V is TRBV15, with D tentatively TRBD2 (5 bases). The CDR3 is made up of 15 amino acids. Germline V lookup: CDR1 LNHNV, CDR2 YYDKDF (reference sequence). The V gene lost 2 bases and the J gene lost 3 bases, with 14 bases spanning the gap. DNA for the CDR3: TGTGCCACCAGCAGATTAGACGGGATTCACTACGAGCAGTACTTC. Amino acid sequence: CATSRLDGIHYEQYF. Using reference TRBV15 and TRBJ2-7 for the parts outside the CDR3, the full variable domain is DAMVIQNPRYQVTQFGKPVTLSCSQTLNHNVMYWYQQKSSQAPKLLFHYYDKDFNNEADTPDNFQSRRPNTSFCFLDIRSPGLGDTAMYLCATSRLDGIHYEQYFGPGTRLTVT.

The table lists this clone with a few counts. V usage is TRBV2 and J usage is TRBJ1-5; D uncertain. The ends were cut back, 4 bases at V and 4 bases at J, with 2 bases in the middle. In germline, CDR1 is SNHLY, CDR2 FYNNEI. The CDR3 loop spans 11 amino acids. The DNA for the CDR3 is TGTGCCAGCAGTGCAAATCAGCCCCAGCATTTT. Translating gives CASSANQPQHF.

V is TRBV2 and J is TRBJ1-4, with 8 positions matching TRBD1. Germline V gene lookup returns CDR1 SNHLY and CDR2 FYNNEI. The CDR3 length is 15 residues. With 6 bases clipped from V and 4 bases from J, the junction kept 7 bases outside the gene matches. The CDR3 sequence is CASRPRGQVNEKLFF. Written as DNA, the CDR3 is TGTGCCAGCAGGCCGAGGGGACAGGTTAATGAAAAACTGTTTTTT. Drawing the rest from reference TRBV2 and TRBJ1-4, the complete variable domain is EPEVTQTPSHQVTQMGQEVILRCVPISNHLYFYWYRQILGQKVEFLVSFYNNEISEKSEIFDDQFSVERPDGSNFTLKIRSTKLEDSAMYFCASRPRGQVNEKLFFGSGTQLSVL.

In DNA, the CDR3 is TGTGCCAGCAGCTTGATCGGGACTACTCAGGATGAGCAGTTCTTC. Amino acid sequence: CASSLIGTTQDEQFF. This chain uses TRBV11-1 with TRBJ2-1; 7 bases agree with TRBD2. The CDR3 loop spans 15 amino acids. Germline V gene sequence: CDR1 SGHAT, CDR2 FQDESV (reference sequence). Trimming removed 3 bases from V and 8 bases from J; junction bases left unmatched: 10.

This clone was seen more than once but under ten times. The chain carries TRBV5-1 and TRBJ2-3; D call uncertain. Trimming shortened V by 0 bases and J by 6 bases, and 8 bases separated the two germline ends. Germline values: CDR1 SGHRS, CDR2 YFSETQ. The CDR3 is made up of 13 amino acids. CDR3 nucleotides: TGCGCCAGCAGCTTGGGGCTCGGGGATACGCAGTATTTT. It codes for CASSLGLGDTQYF. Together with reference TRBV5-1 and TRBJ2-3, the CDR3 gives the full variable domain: KAGVTQTPRYLIKTRGQQVTLSCSPISGHRSVSWYQQTPGQGLQFLFEYFSETQRNKGNFPGRFSGRQFSNSRSEMNVSTLELGDSALYLCASSLGLGDTQYFGPGTRLTVL.

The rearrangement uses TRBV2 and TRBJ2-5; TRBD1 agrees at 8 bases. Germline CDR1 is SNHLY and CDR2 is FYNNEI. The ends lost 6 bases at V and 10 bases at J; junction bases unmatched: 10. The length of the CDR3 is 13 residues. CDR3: CASSDRGRSGQYF. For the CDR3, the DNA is TGTGCCAGCAGCGACAGGGGACGGTCGGGCCAGTACTTC.

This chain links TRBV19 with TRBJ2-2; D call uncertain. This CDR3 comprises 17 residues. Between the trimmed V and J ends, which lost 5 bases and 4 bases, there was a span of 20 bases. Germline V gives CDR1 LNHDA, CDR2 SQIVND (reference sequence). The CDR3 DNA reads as TGTGCCAGTAGTCTTTTGAGCAAGGGTATCGGCACCGGGGAGCTGTTTTTT. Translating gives CASSLLSKGIGTGELFF.